The T cell receptor beta chain under discussion was sequenced for a study of shared T cell receptors in the human thymus. Assay: immunoSEQ multiplex PCR; the TCRdb copy retains only in-frame clones and omits some. The table lists 550,000 to 800,000 clones, 75% to 90% of them singletons. The J segment lost 0 bases and the V segment lost 3 bases, leaving 15 bases of the junction unmatched. Per the germline V gene, CDR1 is SGHRS and CDR2 is YFSETQ. The CDR3 is 19 residues long. The same sample was also used in a study of human thymus T cells. That work contributes: Corrective surgery for congenital heart defects was being performed on the healthy Finnish infants who were the donors. Obtained as resections during corrective heart surgery, the thymus tissue was then studied. Related research has reported that thymic repertoires overlap highly among unrelated individuals.

The receptor was derived from a girl under two years old with a congenital heart defect. The chain has TRBV5-1 and TRBJ2-7; 10 positions match TRBD1. Sequencing was carried out using thymocytes. The CDR3, as DNA: TGCGCCAGCAGCTCCCGGGACAGGGGTGCCCTGGAGTTCTCCTACGAGCAGTACTTC. The encoded protein is CASSSRDRGALEFSYEQYF.